This is a list of T cell receptor beta chains from one sample in a study of blood T cells in healthy people across ages. TCRdb analysed the 5' RACE reads with MiXCR anew, one entry per CDR3 protein. The table includes roughly 1,500,000 distinct CDR3 sequences, 40% to 50% detected once. The material sequenced was blood. The receptor set was obtained from a young woman in good health. CDR3s include the opening cysteine and the closing phenylalanine or tryptophan. A D gene is named only where the DNA matches it firmly. Clone size is stated in some rows and not others, as once, few, many or a class when expanded.

J,size,D,V,DNA,CDR3
TRBJ1-5,.,TRBD1,TRBV27,TGTGCCAGCACCACAGGGGGCTTCGGAAGTCAGCCCCAGCATTTT,CASTTGGFGSQPQHF
TRBJ2-1,few,.,TRBV20-1,TGCAGTGCAGAAGGCAAGGTGAGCGGAGAGCAGTTCTTC,CSAEGKVSGEQFF
TRBJ2-7,few,.,TRBV25-1,TGTGCCAGCAGTGAGGGGGGAACTATTGCCTACGAGCAGTACTTC,CASSEGGTIAYEQYF
TRBJ2-1,.,.,TRBV2,TGTGCCCGACCGGTCGGGTCGGACCAGCATGGGCAGTTCTTC,CARPVGSDQHGQFF
TRBJ2-7,many,.,TRBV7-2,TGTGCCAGCAGCTTAGGACAGCCCTACGAGCAGTACTTC,CASSLGQPYEQYF
TRBJ2-3,few,TRBD2,TRBV20-1,TGCAGTGCTACACTAGCGGGAGGCGTTTCGCCCCCAGATACGCAGTATTTT,CSATLAGGVSPPDTQYF
TRBJ2-2,few,.,TRBV7-6,TGTGCCAGCAGCTTAGATGGGGGAACCGGGGAGCTGTTTTTT,CASSLDGGTGELFF
TRBJ1-2,few,TRBD1,TRBV5-1,TGCGCCAGCAGCCTCACGGACAGGGACTACACCTTC,CASSLTDRDYTF
TRBJ2-3,.,.,TRBV20-1,TGCAGCCAAGCAGGAGGCGGGGAAAGCACAGATACGCAGTATTTT,CSQAGGGESTDTQYF
TRBJ2-5,.,.,TRBV9,TGTGCCAGCAGCGTAGGGGGGGCCCCCCAAGAGACCCAGTACTTC,CASSVGGAPQETQYF
TRBJ2-3,once,.,TRBV3-1,TGTGCCAGCAGCCAAGAGGGAGCCTGGACAGATACGCAGTATTTT,CASSQEGAWTDTQYF
TRBJ1-1,.,.,TRBV7-2,TGTGCCAGCAGCTCGAGGACATGCGGTGAAGCTTTCTTT,CASSSRTCGEAFF
TRBJ2-7,few,TRBD2,TRBV10-3,TGTGCCATCAGTGGAACTAGCGGGGGACACTACGAGCAGTACTTC,CAISGTSGGHYEQYF
TRBJ2-3,.,.,TRBV29-1,TGCAGCGTTCAGTCATTTCAAGATACGCAGTATTTT,CSVQSFQDTQYF
TRBJ2-3,.,TRBD2,TRBV5-6,TGTGCCAGCAGCTTTCCGGGACTAGGCCCAGATACGCAGTATTTT,CASSFPGLGPDTQYF
TRBJ2-1,.,TRBD2,TRBV6-2/TRBV6-3,TGTGCCAGCAGATGGGGACTAGTGACGGAGGGTGAGCAGTTCTTC,CASRWGLVTEGEQFF
TRBJ2-1,.,TRBD2,TRBV4-1,TGCGCCAGCAGCCAACGGGAGGGGTCGTTCTACAATGAGCAGTTCTTC,CASSQREGSFYNEQFF
TRBJ2-7,.,TRBD1,TRBV6-1,TGTGCCAGCAGTGAAGATGATGGGGAGACAGGGACCCCCTACGAGCAGTACTTC,CASSEDDGETGTPYEQYF
TRBJ2-1,.,TRBD2,TRBV4-1,TGCGCCAGCAGCCAAGAGGGGACTAGCGGGAGTGGAGATGAGCAGTTCTTC,CASSQEGTSGSGDEQFF
TRBJ1-1,.,.,TRBV5-1,TGCGCCAGCAAGGTGGACACTGAAGCTTTCTTT,CASKVDTEAFF
TRBJ1-1,.,.,TRBV3-1,TGTGCCAGCAGCCGAGCGGGCTTGGAAACTGAAGCTTTCTTT,CASSRAGLETEAFF
TRBJ2-4,.,.,TRBV2,TGTGCCAGCAGTGAGGGCGGCGGCTTAGCCAAAAACATTCAGTACTTC,CASSEGGGLAKNIQYF
TRBJ2-6,.,.,TRBV11-2,TGTGCCAGCAGCTTACATGGATCCGGGGCCAACGTCCTGACTTTC,CASSLHGSGANVLTF
TRBJ2-1,few,.,TRBV5-1,TGCGCCAGCAGCTCGGAACACTCGGGGTATGAGCAGTTCTTC,CASSSEHSGYEQFF
TRBJ2-1,.,TRBD2,TRBV20-1,TGCAGTGCTAGAACCCTAGCGGCGAGCTCCTACAATGAGCAGTTCTTC,CSARTLAASSYNEQFF
TRBJ2-7,.,.,TRBV7-9,TGTGCCAGCAGCTTAGTCAGGGGAGGGTCCTACGAGCAGTACTTC,CASSLVRGGSYEQYF
TRBJ2-7,few,TRBD1,TRBV9,TGTGCCAGCAGCGCCTGGACAGGCAGCGAGCAGTACTTC,CASSAWTGSEQYF
TRBJ1-4,few,.,TRBV12-3/TRBV12-4,TGTGCCAGCAGTTTGACCACGGTCGGGGAAAAACTGTTTTTT,CASSLTTVGEKLFF
TRBJ1-4,.,.,TRBV29-1,TGCAGCGCGGACCTAGGGTATGATGAAAAACTGTTTTTT,CSADLGYDEKLFF
TRBJ2-7,.,.,TRBV7-9,TGTGCCAGCAGCGTATCCCCAGGGAGCGAGCAGTACTTC,CASSVSPGSEQYF
TRBJ2-3,few,.,TRBV3-1,TGTGCCAGCAGCCAAGGGTTTTCGGGGAAGGCAGATACGCAGTATTTT,CASSQGFSGKADTQYF
TRBJ2-7,.,TRBD2,TRBV5-1,TGCGCCAGCAGCCCTCGGACTAGCGGCCCCTCCTACGAGCAGTACTTC,CASSPRTSGPSYEQYF
TRBJ2-3,.,.,TRBV28,TGTGCCAGCAGTGTGATAGACCGCCAGGGTACGCAGTATTTT,CASSVIDRQGTQYF
TRBJ2-7,.,.,TRBV20-1,TGCAGTGCGGATTGGGCGGGGTCCTACGAGCAGTACTTC,CSADWAGSYEQYF
TRBJ1-2,.,TRBD1,TRBV29-1,TGCAGCGCTGGACAGGACTATGGCTACACCTTC,CSAGQDYGYTF
TRBJ2-7,.,TRBD1,TRBV10-3,TGTGCCATCAGAGGGACAGGGATGTCCGACGAGCAGTACTTC,CAIRGTGMSDEQYF
TRBJ2-5,.,TRBD1,TRBV25-1,TGTGCCAGCAGTGACGGGACAGGGATGGAAGAGACCCAGTACTTC,CASSDGTGMEETQYF
TRBJ2-5,.,TRBD1,TRBV9,TGTGCCAGCAGCGTAGGGAATGAACAGGGGCAGTACTTC,CASSVGNEQGQYF
TRBJ2-7,once,TRBD2,TRBV3-1,TGTGCCAGCAGCGTTCTAGCGGGGCGTGAGCAGTACTTC,CASSVLAGREQYF
TRBJ2-1,.,TRBD2,TRBV6-2/TRBV6-3,TGTGCCATCTCCTGGTTAGCGGGAGGAGAGGAGCAGTTCTTC,CAISWLAGGEEQFF
TRBJ1-1,.,.,TRBV18,TGTGCCAGCTCACCCCCTGTTGTGGTAAAGAACACTGAAGCTTTCTTT,CASSPPVVVKNTEAFF
TRBJ2-3,.,TRBD2,TRBV7-9,TGTGCCAGAAGAAAGGCTAGCGGGGGGGCGCCGCCAGCCGACGCGCAGTATTTT,CARRKASGGAPPADAQYF
TRBJ2-3,.,TRBD1,TRBV5-1,TGCGCCAGCAGCTATGGGACAGCCGTCGTCACAGATACGCAGTATTTT,CASSYGTAVVTDTQYF
TRBJ2-1,.,TRBD2,TRBV7-2,TGTGCCAGCAGCTTAGCGGGACTAGCGGGAGTCAATGAGCAGTTCTTC,CASSLAGLAGVNEQFF
TRBJ1-5,few,TRBD1,TRBV6-7,TGTGCCAGCAGTGGACAGGGCAAACAGCCCCAGCATTTT,CASSGQGKQPQHF
TRBJ1-2,.,.,TRBV10-3,TGTGCCGCAAGTGGGTCGGCAGGAATCTATGGCTACACCTTC,CAASGSAGIYGYTF
TRBJ2-1,.,.,TRBV7-3,TGTGCCAGCAGCTATAGTCCTCTTGACGAGCAGTTCTTC,CASSYSPLDEQFF
TRBJ2-1,.,.,TRBV10-2,TGCGCCAGCAGTGAAGGGAGGTTGTTGAATGAGCAGTTCTTC,CASSEGRLLNEQFF
TRBJ1-1,few,.,TRBV20-1,TGCAGTGCTAGAGCTATGGGGAACACTGAAGCTTTCTTT,CSARAMGNTEAFF
TRBJ1-2,.,.,TRBV7-6,TGTGCCAGCAGTCCCGCCCCCGGGGGGAGCTATGGCTACACCTTC,CASSPAPGGSYGYTF
TRBJ1-5,.,.,TRBV28,TGTGCCAGCACCCCCCCGTCGGGCAGGAGACAACCAGATAGCAATCAGCCCCAGCATTTT,CASTPPSGRRQPDSNQPQHF
TRBJ2-2,.,.,TRBV14,TGTGCCAGCAGCCAAGGGACTTTCAACACCGGGGAGCTGTTTTTT,CASSQGTFNTGELFF
TRBJ1-2,.,.,TRBV29-1,TGCAGCGTGACTCTCGATAGGGTTAATGGCTACACCTTC,CSVTLDRVNGYTF
TRBJ1-5,.,.,TRBV18,TGTGCCAGCTCACCACCGGGGGGAGAGGGCAATCAGCCCCAGCATTTT,CASSPPGGEGNQPQHF